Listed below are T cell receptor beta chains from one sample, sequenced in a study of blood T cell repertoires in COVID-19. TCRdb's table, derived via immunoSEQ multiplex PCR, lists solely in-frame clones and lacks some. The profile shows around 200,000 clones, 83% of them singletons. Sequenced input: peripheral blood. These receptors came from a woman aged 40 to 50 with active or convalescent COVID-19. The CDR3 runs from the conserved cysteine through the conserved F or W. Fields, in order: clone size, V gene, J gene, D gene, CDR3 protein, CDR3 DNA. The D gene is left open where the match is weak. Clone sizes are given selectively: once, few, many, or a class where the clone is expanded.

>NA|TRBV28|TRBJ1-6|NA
CATRGGKNNSPLHF
TGTGCCACCCGGGGGGGGAAGAATAATTCACCCCTCCACTTT
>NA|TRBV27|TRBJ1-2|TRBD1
CATRQGTNYGYTF
TGTGCCACCAGACAGGGGACCAACTATGGCTACACCTTC
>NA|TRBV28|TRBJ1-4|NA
CASSSLVNEKLFF
TGTGCCAGCAGTTCCCTCGTAAATGAAAAACTGTTTTTT
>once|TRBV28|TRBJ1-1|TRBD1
CASDEQGASTEAFF
TGTGCCAGCGACGAGCAGGGGGCAAGCACTGAAGCTTTCTTT
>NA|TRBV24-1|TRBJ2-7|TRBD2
CATSDPGGEGYEQYF
TGTGCCACCAGTGACCCTGGGGGGGAAGGTTACGAGCAGTACTTC
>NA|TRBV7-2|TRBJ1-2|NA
CASSLGYGVGNYGYTF
TGTGCCAGCAGCTTAGGATACGGGGTCGGGAACTATGGCTACACCTTC
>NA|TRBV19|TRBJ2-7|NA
CASSIGSGRIYEQYF
TGTGCCAGTAGTATAGGATCCGGGAGAATCTACGAGCAGTACTTC
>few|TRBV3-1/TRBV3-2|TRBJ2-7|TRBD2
CASSLSWGGNSYEQYF
TGTGCCAGCAGCCTCTCATGGGGGGGAAACTCCTACGAGCAGTACTTC
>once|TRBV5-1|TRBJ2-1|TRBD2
CASSLERGGNEQFF
TGCGCCAGCAGCTTGGAGCGGGGGGGCAATGAGCAGTTCTTC
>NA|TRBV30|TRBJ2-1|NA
CAWSVYSGNSYNEQFF
TGTGCCTGGAGTGTATACTCGGGAAACTCCTACAATGAGCAGTTCTTC
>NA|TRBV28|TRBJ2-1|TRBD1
CASSFTGDRQFF
TGTGCCAGCAGTTTCACAGGGGACAGGCAGTTCTTC
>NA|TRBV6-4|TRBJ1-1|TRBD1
CASRRASDRGEAFF
TGTGCCAGCAGAAGAGCAAGCGACAGGGGAGAAGCTTTCTTT
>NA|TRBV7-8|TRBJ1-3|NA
CASSGHQGFSGNTIYF
TGTGCCAGCAGCGGGCACCAGGGTTTCTCTGGAAACACCATATATTTT
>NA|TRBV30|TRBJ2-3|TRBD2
CAWSRTSGGGDTQYF
TGTGCCTGGAGCCGGACTAGCGGGGGAGGGGATACGCAGTATTTT
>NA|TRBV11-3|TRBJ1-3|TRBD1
CASSLRWGTVYSGNTIYF
TGTGCCAGCAGCTTAAGGTGGGGGACAGTCTACTCTGGAAACACCATATATTTT
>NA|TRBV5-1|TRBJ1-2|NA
CASSLAGFGYTF
TGCGCCAGCAGCTTGGCAGGGTTCGGCTACACCTTC
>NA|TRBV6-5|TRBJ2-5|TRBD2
CASRQLADQETQYF
TGTGCCAGCAGACAGCTAGCGGACCAAGAGACCCAGTACTTC
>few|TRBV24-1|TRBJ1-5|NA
CATSDPGSNQPQHF
TGTGCCACCAGTGATCCAGGGTCCAATCAGCCCCAGCATTTT
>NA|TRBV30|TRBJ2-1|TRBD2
CAWLGLAGVGNEQFF
TGTGCCTGGTTAGGACTAGCGGGGGTTGGGAATGAGCAGTTCTTC
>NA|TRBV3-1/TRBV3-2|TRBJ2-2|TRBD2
CASSQDLEAGSFGGELFF
TGTGCCAGCAGCCAAGATCTAGAAGCGGGATCGTTCGGCGGGGAGCTGTTTTTT
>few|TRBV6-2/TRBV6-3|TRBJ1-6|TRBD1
CASSDPDRGRSLHF
TGTGCCAGCAGTGACCCGGACAGGGGGCGATCCCTCCACTTT
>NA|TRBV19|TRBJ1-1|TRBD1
CASSRDRGRTEAFF
TGTGCCAGTAGTCGGGACAGGGGTAGGACTGAAGCTTTCTTT
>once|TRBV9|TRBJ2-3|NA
CASSGLARDTQYF
TGTGCCAGCAGCGGATTGGCTAGGGATACGCAGTATTTT
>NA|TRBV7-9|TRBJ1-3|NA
CASSVGRNTIYF
TGTGCCAGCAGCGTCGGTAGAAACACCATATATTTT
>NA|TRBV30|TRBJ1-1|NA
CAWNSRGWNTEAFF
TGTGCCTGGAACAGCAGGGGCTGGAACACTGAAGCTTTCTTT
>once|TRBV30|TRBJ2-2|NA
CAWSGQPTGELFF
TGTGCCTGGAGTGGACAGCCCACCGGGGAGCTGTTTTTT
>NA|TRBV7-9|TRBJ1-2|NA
CASSLGDRTNYGYTF
TGTGCCAGCAGCTTAGGCGACAGAACTAACTATGGCTACACCTTC
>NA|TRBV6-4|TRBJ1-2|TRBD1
CASSEGDRDGYTF
TGTGCCAGCAGTGAAGGGGACAGGGATGGCTACACCTTC
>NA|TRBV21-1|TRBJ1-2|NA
CASSRPYGYTF
TGTGCCAGCAGCCGTCCGTATGGCTACACCTTC
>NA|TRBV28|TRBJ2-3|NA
CASSLGRGDTQYF
TGTGCCAGCAGTTTGGGTAGGGGAGATACGCAGTATTTT
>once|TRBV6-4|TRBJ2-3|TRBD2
CATRGDGRSTDTQYF
TGTGCCACCCGGGGAGACGGGAGGAGCACAGATACGCAGTATTTT
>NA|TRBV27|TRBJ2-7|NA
CASSPQGHSLPRTF
TGTGCCAGCAGTCCACAGGGACACTCGCTCCCAAGGACGTTC
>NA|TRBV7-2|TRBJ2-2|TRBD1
CASSPRDRATGELFF
TGTGCCAGCAGCCCCCGGGACAGGGCGACCGGGGAGCTGTTTTTT
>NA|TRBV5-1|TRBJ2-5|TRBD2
CASSLDSGRAMQTQYF
TGCGCCAGCAGCTTGGACAGCGGGAGGGCTATGCAGACCCAGTACTTC
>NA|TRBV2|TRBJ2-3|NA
CASSGQGSTDTQYF
TGTGCCAGCAGTGGCCAGGGGAGCACAGATACGCAGTATTTT
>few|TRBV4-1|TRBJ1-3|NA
CASSRVGERPGNTIYF
TGCGCCAGCAGCCGGGTCGGGGAGAGGCCTGGAAACACCATATATTTT
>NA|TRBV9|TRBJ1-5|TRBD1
CASSAPLPRDRDHQPQHF
TGTGCCAGCAGCGCCCCCTTACCTAGGGACAGGGATCATCAGCCCCAGCATTTT